In its sample, the clone carrying this T cell receptor (beta chain) was seen many times. Its antigen remains unknown. Naive CD8 T cell sorting was performed on the CD8+CD4-CCR7+CD45RA+ phenotype. The data are from a study of molecular identifiers for immune sequencing clone quantification. Bulk TCR library preparation followed previously described methods with listed TCR primers. TCRdb itself ran the PCR reads through MiXCR, one entry per CDR3 protein. This sample has more than 300,000 distinct CDR3 sequences; about a fifth occur once, and the top ten carry 0.81%. Study conclusions and caveats: The share of molecules held by clones above 20 RNA copies was over 97% in effector cells and under 1% in naive cells.

V lost 2 bases to trimming and J lost 7 bases, with 18 bases between them. The CDR3 is made up of 15 amino acids. Per germline, CDR1 SGHDT and CDR2 YYEEEE. This clonotype originated in a human donor in good health. Some libraries in this study had Jurkat cell RNA spiked in. The specimen sequenced was naive CD8+ T cells from blood, with Jurkat cell RNA spiked in. The subset here: FACS-sorted CD8+CD4-CCR7+CD45RA+ naive T cells. The gene calls are TRBV5-6 and TRBJ1-1, with D possibly being TRBD1 (5 bases). The CDR3 protein is CASSFRGPGTGEAFF. The CDR3 DNA reads TGTGCCAGCAGCTTCCGGGGCCCCGGGACCGGTGAAGCTTTCTTT.